Described below is a single T cell receptor beta chain sequence and its context. Its antigen is currently unknown. Looked up from germline, CDR1 is MNHEY and CDR2 is SVGAGI. CDR3 length: 12 residues. Trimming removed 9 bases at V and 1 base at J, with 10 bases between. This record comes from a study of cytomegalovirus exposure and HLA in healthy donors. Samples came from healthy bone marrow donors. The donors, nominally healthy at sampling, likely had unrecorded immune exposures. Study-wide results and limits: Specific recognition of CMV antigens was confirmed in vitro for a few chains (all CMV-associated). Upon later analysis, HLA-associated TCR beta chains proved more clonally expanded than other, equally common chains.

Primers for the PCR totalled 60 Vbeta and 13 Jbeta. The table came from immunoSEQ multiplex PCR; TCRdb's copy has only in-frame clones and leaves some out. This table holds some 98,000 clones, approximately 80% found once. Material for sequencing was PBMCs. The V gene is TRBV6-5, the J gene TRBJ2-7, with D maybe TRBD2 (5 bases). This receptor was identified in a female donor in good health and CMV-seronegative. The DNA of the CDR3 is TGTGCCAGTCTCCGGGATTCCTACGAGCAGTACTTC. This encodes CASLRDSYEQYF.